Below are 31 T cell receptor beta chains sequenced from a single sample in a study of PD-L1 blockade in urothelial cancer. TCRdb's copy holds only in-frame clones and misses some; the assay was immunoSEQ multiplex PCR. The table has about 38,000 clones, around nine tenths seen once; the top ten hold roughly a quarter. This sample's time point: peripheral blood 6 weeks after treatment start. Sequencing used PBMCs, obtained around atezolizumab (anti-PD-L1) treatment. These receptors originate from a man aged 60 to 75 with urothelial cancer.

The chain uses TRBV18 and TRBJ2-1; 12 positions agree with TRBD2. The CDR3 has 16 residues. Germline CDR1 is KGHSH and CDR2 is LQKENI. V lost 2 bases and J lost 6; bases outside the gene matches: 5. CDR3: CASSPTLAGGTNEQFF. The DNA of the CDR3 is TGTGCCAGCTCACCAACCCTAGCGGGGGGGACCAATGAGCAGTTCTTC.

The V and J genes are TRBV6-6 and TRBJ1-5; D ambiguous. Trimming removed 2 bases from V and 6 bases from J, with 14 bases in between. The CDR3 is 15 amino acids. Looked up from germline, CDR1 is MNHNY and CDR2 is SVGAGI (reference sequence). CDR3 residues: CASSYAGRVVQPQHF. The CDR3 bases are TGTGCCAGCAGTTACGCCGGGAGGGTGGTTCAGCCCCAGCATTTT.

The chain is built from TRBV7-9 and TRBJ2-6; tentative D call: TRBD1 (6 bases). This CDR3 region has 18 residues. Germline V lookup: CDR1 SEHNR, CDR2 FQNEAQ (reference sequence). V lost 5 bases and J 0 bases, leaving 17 bases between the germline ends. CDR3 protein: CASSLARGLSSGANVLTF. The DNA for the CDR3 is TGTGCCAGCAGCCTCGCCAGGGGATTAAGCTCTGGGGCCAACGTCCTGACTTTC.

The genes are TRBV18 and TRBJ2-3, with 7 bases aligning to TRBD2. Germline values: CDR1 KGHSH, CDR2 LQKENI. The CDR3 totals 14 residues. V lost 3 bases, J lost 6 bases, and 6 bases stayed unmatched. The CDR3 loop reads CASSPIPGRDTQYF. As DNA, the CDR3 is TGTGCCAGCTCACCTATACCCGGGAGGGATACGCAGTATTTT.

The V call is TRBV10-3, the J call TRBJ2-1, with D tentatively TRBD1 (7 bases). Germline assignment: CDR1 ENHRY and CDR2 SYGVKD. V was clipped by 7 bases and J by 6 bases, with 16 bases between them. This CDR3 comprises 14 residues. The DNA of the CDR3 is TGTGCCATCAAAGGACAGGAGGGGTTCAATGAGCAGTTCTTC. It yields the protein CAIKGQEGFNEQFF.

The rearrangement joins TRBV2 to TRBJ2-5, with 10 nucleotides matching TRBD1. Looked up from germline, CDR1 is SNHLY and CDR2 is FYNNEI. J lost 5 bases, V lost 6 bases, and 3 bases had no gene match. The CDR3 covers 13 residues. CDR3 sequence: CASRDRGRETQYF. In DNA form, the CDR3 reads TGTGCCAGCAGAGACAGGGGGCGTGAGACCCAGTACTTC.

The chain carries TRBV7-2 and TRBJ2-1; 11 nucleotides agree with TRBD2. The length of the CDR3 is 18 residues. The V segment lost 1 base and the J segment 6 bases; nucleotides outside the gene matches: 11. Germline CDR1 reads SGHTA; CDR2 reads FQGNSA. CDR3 in DNA: TGTGCCAGCAGCTTAGGGTCGGGTAGCGGGGGGGCTTTCAATGAGCAGTTCTTC. Encoded protein: CASSLGSGSGGAFNEQFF.

This clone was counted a few times. The rearrangement joins TRBV11-2 to TRBJ1-1; 7 positions match TRBD1. The CDR3 sequence is 14 residues long. Losses at the gene ends were 5 bases for V and 1 base for J; bases not matched to a gene: 4. Germline values: CDR1 SGHAT, CDR2 FQNNGV. The CDR3 nucleotides are TGTGCCAGCAGCAACCGGGACAGGAACACTGAAGCTTTCTTT. This translates into CASSNRDRNTEAFF.

This clone has a handful of counts. The CDR3 loop is CASGLAGGGETQYF. CDR3 coding DNA: TGTGCCAGCGGTTTGGCGGGGGGCGGTGAGACCCAGTACTTC. The rearrangement uses TRBV6-1 and TRBJ2-5; the match to TRBD2 covers 8 bases. J lost 5 bases, V lost 8 bases, and 10 bases had no gene match. Per germline, CDR1 MNHNS and CDR2 SASEGT. CDR3 length: 14 amino acids.

J is TRBJ1-5 and V is TRBV29-1; D may be TRBD1 (5 bases). V gave up 5 bases and J gave up 6 bases, with 14 bases separating them. The CDR3 extends over 13 amino acids. Germline loops: CDR1 SQVTM, CDR2 ANQGSEA. The CDR3 sequence is CSVSMGGLQPQHF. DNA for the CDR3: TGCAGCGTTTCGATGGGGGGACTTCAGCCCCAGCATTTT.

This chain joins TRBV7-9 and TRBJ2-3; 9 nucleotides align to TRBD1. J lost 2 bases, V lost 5 bases, and 5 bases had no gene match. The CDR3 contains 15 residues. CDR1 SEHNR and CDR2 FQNEAQ come from the germline V gene (reference sequence). The CDR3 here is CASSPGQGSTDTQYF. As DNA, the CDR3 is TGTGCCAGCAGCCCGGGACAGGGCTCCACAGATACGCAGTATTTT.

A single count supports this clone. This chain links TRBV25-1 with TRBJ1-1; possible D gene TRBD1, 5 bases. The CDR3 extends over 15 amino acids. Deletions cut 6 bases from V and 6 bases from J, with 20 bases between. Germline V lookup: CDR1 MGHDK, CDR2 SYGVNS. CDR3 nucleotide sequence: TGTGCCAGCAGCCGGGGGGAAGCCGTCGTCTCTGAAGCTTTCTTT. As protein: CASSRGEAVVSEAFF.

This clone has ten or more counts. The rearrangement joins TRBV6-5 to TRBJ1-2; no clear D gene. This CDR3 spans 13 amino acids. V was pared by 4 bases and J by 2 bases, with 8 bases between. CDR1 is MNHEY and CDR2 is SVGAGI in the germline V gene. CDR3 nucleotide sequence: TGTGCCAGCAGTTTACAGCCCAACTATGGCTACACCTTC. Translating it yields CASSLQPNYGYTF.

The rearrangement uses TRBV19 and TRBJ1-6; D not certain. Germline CDR1 LNHDA, CDR2 SQIVND (reference sequence). This CDR3 comprises 16 residues. Trimming shortened V by 3 bases and J by 0 bases, and 9 bases separated the two germline ends. CDR3 amino acids: CASSMAESSYNSPLHF. DNA for the CDR3: TGTGCCAGTAGTATGGCGGAGAGCTCCTATAATTCACCCCTCCACTTT.

The rearrangement joins TRBV11-1 to TRBJ2-2; 7 nucleotides agree with TRBD1. This CDR3 has 16 residues. Per the germline V gene, CDR1 is SGHAT and CDR2 is FQDESV (reference sequence). Trimming cost V 4 bases and J 2 bases; bases outside gene matches: 7. CDR3 region: CASSSRGTANTGELFF. Written as DNA, the CDR3 is TGTGCCAGCAGCTCTAGGGGGACAGCAAACACCGGGGAGCTGTTTTTT.

The J gene is TRBJ1-5, the V gene TRBV7-2; D uncertain. Per the germline V gene, CDR1 is SGHTA and CDR2 is FQGNSA. V lost 5 bases, J lost 7 bases, and 15 bases lay in between. This CDR3 has 14 residues. The CDR3 sequence: CASSPFNSYQPQHF. As DNA, the CDR3 is TGTGCCAGCAGCCCTTTTAACTCTTACCAGCCCCAGCATTTT.

The chain recombines TRBV7-6 with TRBJ2-7, with D possibly being TRBD1 (6 bases). CDR1 and CDR2 (germline): SGHVS, FNYEAQ. Trimming removed 5 bases at V and 1 base at J, with 9 bases between. The CDR3 extends over 13 amino acids. Here the CDR3 reads CASSQDSSYEQYF. Here the CDR3 DNA reads TGTGCCAGCAGCCAGGACAGTTCCTACGAGCAGTACTTC.

The V gene is TRBV18, the J gene TRBJ2-4; TRBD1 might be the D (6 bases). Per germline, CDR1 KGHSH and CDR2 LQKENI. CDR3 length equals 14 residues. With 2 bases removed from V and 3 bases from J, the gap between germline ends came to 8 bases. CDR3 sequence (DNA): TGTGCCAGCTCACCATTGGACAGCAAAAACATTCAGTACTTC. Its protein product is CASSPLDSKNIQYF.

V usage is TRBV6-4 and J usage is TRBJ1-2, with D possibly TRBD1 on 6 matching bases. V lost 6 bases and J lost 6, with 20 bases in between. CDR1 is MRHNA, CDR2 SNTAGT, per germline. The length of the CDR3 is 15 residues. The CDR3 DNA sequence: TGTGCCAGCAGCCTAGAACCCGGGACACCCGATGGCTACACCTTC. As protein: CASSLEPGTPDGYTF.

The rearrangement joins TRBV2 to TRBJ1-1; tentative D call: TRBD1 (5 bases). Per the germline V gene, CDR1 is SNHLY and CDR2 is FYNNEI. This CDR3 comprises 13 residues. The V and J ends lost 8 bases and 7 bases respectively, with 17 bases between them. The CDR3 nucleotides are TGTGCCAGCGCGGGGGGGTGGGACCATGAAGCTTTCTTT. Residues: CASAGGWDHEAFF.

The chain carries TRBV6-5 and TRBJ2-2; D unclear. The CDR3 is 14 amino acids. The ends were cut back, 7 bases at V and 5 bases at J, with 14 bases in the middle. The germline CDR1 and CDR2 sequences are MNHEY and SVGAGI. The chain's CDR3 is CASTHRTGTGELFF. Written as DNA, the CDR3 is TGTGCCAGCACCCACCGTACGGGTACCGGGGAGCTGTTTTTT.

The V and J genes are TRBV10-2 and TRBJ1-4; 8 positions match TRBD1. Germline loops: CDR1 WSHSY, CDR2 SAAADI. V trimming: 0 bases; J trimming: 8 bases; junction bases outside the gene matches: 5. This CDR3 is 15 amino acids long. This chain's CDR3 is CASSESPRGREKLFF. CDR3 DNA: TGCGCCAGCAGTGAGTCCCCCAGGGGGCGGGAAAAACTGTTTTTT.

J is TRBJ1-1 and V is TRBV18, with 8 positions matching TRBD1. J lost 5 bases, V lost 3 bases, and 5 bases had no gene match. CDR1 and CDR2 (germline): KGHSH, LQKENI. The CDR3 covers 14 residues. The CDR3 nucleotides read TGTGCCAGCTCACCCCAGGGGGCGAATACTGAAGCTTTCTTT. This codes for CASSPQGANTEAFF. Together with reference TRBV18 and TRBJ1-1, the CDR3 gives the full variable domain: NAGVMQNPRHLVRRRGQEARLRCSPMKGHSHVYWYRQLPEEGLKFMVYLQKENIIDESGMPKERFSAEFPKEGPSILRIQQVVRGDSAAYFCASSPQGANTEAFFGQGTRLTVV.

The chain links TRBV30 to TRBJ1-2; 11 bases map to TRBD1. Germline assignment: CDR1 GTSNPN and CDR2 SVGIG (reference sequence). V was clipped by 4 bases and J by 12 bases; unmatched bases: 7. CDR3 size: 12 residues. The CDR3 DNA is TGTGCCTGGAATCAGGGACAGGGGGTAAACACCTTC. It is translated as CAWNQGQGVNTF.

The J gene is TRBJ2-7, the V gene TRBV30; the D gene is possibly TRBD1 (6 bases). The germline CDR1 and CDR2 sequences are GTSNPN and SVGIG (reference sequence). The V and J ends lost 5 bases and 7 bases respectively, with 12 bases between them. CDR3 size: 11 residues. The CDR3 reads CAWSYRAEQYF. For the CDR3, the DNA is TGTGCCTGGTCTTACAGGGCTGAGCAGTACTTC.

This sequence joins TRBV20-1 and TRBJ1-1; D is undetermined. The germline V gene encodes CDR1 DFQATT and CDR2 SNEGSKA (reference sequence). The CDR3 is 11 amino acids. Trimming pared 6 bases from V and 6 bases from J, leaving 11 bases between. The CDR3 sequence: CSAMRDAEAFF. The CDR3, as DNA: TGCAGTGCCATGAGGGATGCTGAAGCTTTCTTT.

This clone was detected a few times. The chain employs TRBV6-1 and TRBJ2-3, with 11 bases lining up with TRBD2. CDR1 and CDR2 from the germline V gene are MNHNS and SASEGT. V trimming: 2 bases; J trimming: 0 bases; junction bases outside the gene matches: 4. The CDR3 totals 17 residues. In nucleotides, the CDR3 is TGTGCCAGCAGTGAACTAGCGGGGGGTGGGAGCACAGATACGCAGTATTTT. Residues: CASSELAGGGSTDTQYF.

In its sample, this clone was seen once. J is TRBJ2-1 and V is TRBV18, with no clear D. CDR3 length: 11 residues. Per germline, CDR1 KGHSH and CDR2 LQKENI. Trimming shortened V by 3 bases and J by 5 bases, and 2 bases separated the two germline ends. CDR3 amino acids: CASSPDNEQFF. The DNA for the CDR3 is TGTGCCAGCTCACCCGACAATGAGCAGTTCTTC.

This clone appeared a few times. The V call is TRBV5-1, the J call TRBJ1-2, with D maybe TRBD1 (5 bases). The germline CDR1 and CDR2 sequences are SGHRS and YFSETQ. The CDR3 length is 15 residues. Trimming took off 4 bases at V and 2 bases at J, with 15 bases between the two ends. As DNA, the CDR3 is TGCGCCAGCAGCGTTGTCAGGGCAGCGAACTATGGCTACACCTTC. It specifies CASSVVRAANYGYTF.

The V gene is TRBV5-1, the J gene TRBJ1-4, with 8 bases matching TRBD1. This CDR3 has 15 amino acids. The trim removed 4 bases at V and 4 bases at J, leaving 6 bases unmatched. Per the germline V gene, CDR1 is SGHRS and CDR2 is YFSETQ. The CDR3 bases are TGCGCCAGCAGCGGCGGGACAGGCTATAATGAAAAACTGTTTTTT. Residues: CASSGGTGYNEKLFF.

This clone was counted a few times. The V gene is TRBV19, the J gene TRBJ1-2, with no clear D. Trimming shortened V by 3 bases and J by 8 bases, and 16 bases separated the two germline ends. Germline loops: CDR1 LNHDA, CDR2 SQIVND (reference sequence). CDR3 length equals 14 residues. The CDR3 reads CASSMYREVNGYTF. CDR3 bases: TGTGCCAGTAGTATGTACCGGGAAGTAAACGGCTACACCTTC.